The 3 T cell receptor beta chains given below trace back to one sample, sequenced in a study of blood T cell repertoires in COVID-19. Generated by immunoSEQ multiplex PCR, the TCRdb table keeps only in-frame clones and is missing some. The sample holds some 300,000 clones, roughly 90% seen once. The specimen was peripheral blood. These receptors were taken from a woman in her 70s with COVID-19, enrolled during active disease.

The chain uses TRBV7-2 and TRBJ2-2; tentatively, D is TRBD1 (6 bases). This CDR3 comprises 14 residues. With 5 bases removed from V and 3 bases from J, the gap between germline ends came to 10 bases. The germline V gene encodes CDR1 SGHTA and CDR2 FQGNSA. The CDR3 is CASSLRQDTGELFF. The CDR3 DNA reads TGTGCCAGCAGCCTTAGACAGGACACCGGGGAGCTGTTTTTT.

This chain links TRBV4-3 with TRBJ2-7; 9 positions agree with TRBD2. After removal of 1 base from V and 4 bases from J, the junction contained 2 bases not matched to a gene. This CDR3 spans 14 amino acids. Germline V CDR1 and CDR2: LGHNA, YSLEER. The CDR3 region is CASSQGLAGYEQYF. The DNA for the CDR3 is TGCGCCAGCAGCCAAGGGCTAGCGGGGTACGAGCAGTACTTC.

The rearrangement uses TRBV7-2 and TRBJ1-1, with D possibly matching TRBD1 (5 bases). Germline-derived CDR1 and CDR2 are SGHTA and FQGNSA. The CDR3 sequence is 14 residues long. Between the trimmed V and J ends, which lost 7 bases and 0 bases, there was a span of 12 bases. The CDR3 DNA reads TGTGCCAGCACCCCCGGGGGGATGAACACTGAAGCTTTCTTT. It encodes CASTPGGMNTEAFF.